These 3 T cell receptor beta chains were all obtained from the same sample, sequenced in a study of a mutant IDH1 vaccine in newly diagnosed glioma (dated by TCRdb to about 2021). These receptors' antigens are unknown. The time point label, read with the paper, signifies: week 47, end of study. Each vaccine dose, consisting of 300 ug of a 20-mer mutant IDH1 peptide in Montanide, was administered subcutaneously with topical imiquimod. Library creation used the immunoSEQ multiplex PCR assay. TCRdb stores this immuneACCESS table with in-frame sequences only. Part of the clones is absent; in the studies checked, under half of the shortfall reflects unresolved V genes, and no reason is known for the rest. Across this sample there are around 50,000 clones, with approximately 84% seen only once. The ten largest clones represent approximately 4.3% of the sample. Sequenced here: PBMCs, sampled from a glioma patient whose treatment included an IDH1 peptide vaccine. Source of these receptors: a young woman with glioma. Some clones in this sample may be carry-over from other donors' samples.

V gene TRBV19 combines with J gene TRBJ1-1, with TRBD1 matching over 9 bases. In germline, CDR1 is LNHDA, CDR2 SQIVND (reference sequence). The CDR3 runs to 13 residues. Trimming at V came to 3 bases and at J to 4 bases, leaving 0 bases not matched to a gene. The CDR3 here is CASSMTGGTEAFF. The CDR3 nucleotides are TGTGCCAGTAGTATGACAGGGGGCACTGAAGCTTTCTTT.

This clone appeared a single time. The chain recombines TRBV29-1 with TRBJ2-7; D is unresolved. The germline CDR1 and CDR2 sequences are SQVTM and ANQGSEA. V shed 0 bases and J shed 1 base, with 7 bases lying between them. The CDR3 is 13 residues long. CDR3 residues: CSVEESLSYEQYF. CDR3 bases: TGCAGCGTTGAAGAATCGCTGTCCTACGAGCAGTACTTC.

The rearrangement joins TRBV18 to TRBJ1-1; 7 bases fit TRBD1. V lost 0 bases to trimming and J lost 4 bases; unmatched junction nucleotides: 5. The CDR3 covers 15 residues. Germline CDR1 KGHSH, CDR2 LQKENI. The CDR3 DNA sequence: TGTGCCAGCTCACCACCGAAGGGGGCGAGCACTGAAGCTTTCTTT. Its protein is CASSPPKGASTEAFF. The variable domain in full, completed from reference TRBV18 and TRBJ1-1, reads NAGVMQNPRHLVRRRGQEARLRCSPMKGHSHVYWYRQLPEEGLKFMVYLQKENIIDESGMPKERFSAEFPKEGPSILRIQQVVRGDSAAYFCASSPPKGASTEAFFGQGTRLTVV.